One and the same sample provided the 27 T cell receptor beta chains below, sequenced in a study of cytomegalovirus exposure and HLA in healthy donors (dated by TCRdb to 2016 to 2017). The library was made by the immunoSEQ multiplex PCR assay. For the multiplex PCR, a mixture combining 60 forward primers for TCR Vbeta segments and 13 reverse primers for TCR Jbeta segments was used. TCRdb carries this immuneACCESS record with in-frame sequences only. Its versions omit some clonotypes, under half of them owing to an unresolved V gene in the studies checked, with the rest unexplained. Counted in this sample were fewer than 150,000 clones; roughly 80% of them appeared once. The ten largest clones represent less than 4.5% of the sample. Sequenced input: PBMCs. The origin of the receptors is a woman aged 40 to 50 in good health and CMV-seronegative.

About this clone: A junction boundary mismatches the germline segment, possibly from a read error. At the DNA level, this CDR3 is encoded by other sequences in the same sample as well. The rearrangement joins TRBV5-1 to TRBJ2-5, with D maybe TRBD1 (6 bases). CDR1 SGHRS and CDR2 YFSETQ come from the germline V gene. This CDR3 comprises 14 residues. The CDR3 coding sequence is TGCGCCAGTAGCTTGGTGACAGGAGGAGAGACCCAGTACTTC. Translation: CASSLVTGGETQYF.

The J gene is TRBJ2-3, the V gene TRBV4-2; D gene ambiguous. The CDR3 is 16 amino acids. Per the germline V gene, CDR1 is LGHNA and CDR2 is YNFKEQ. V dropped 2 bases and J dropped 3 bases, with 15 bases sitting between them. Here the CDR3 reads CASSQNGLAETDTQYF. CDR3 DNA: TGTGCCAGCAGCCAAAATGGGTTAGCTGAGACAGATACGCAGTATTTT.

This clone occurred once. The J gene is TRBJ2-1, the V gene TRBV2; D is possibly TRBD1 (7 bases). The CDR3 extends over 17 amino acids. The V gene lost 6 bases and the J gene lost 4 bases, with 22 bases spanning the gap. Germline-derived CDR1 and CDR2 are SNHLY and FYNNEI. CDR3 residues: CASRENPGGFGYNEQFF. The DNA of the CDR3 is TGTGCCAGCAGAGAAAATCCAGGGGGGTTTGGGTACAATGAGCAGTTCTTC.

The chain uses TRBV7-2 and TRBJ2-7; TRBD2 matches 13 bases. CDR1 is SGHTA, CDR2 FQGNSA, per germline. After removal of 6 bases from V and 1 base from J, the junction contained 12 bases not matched to a gene. CDR3 length equals 18 residues. CDR3 region: CASRRNPGLAGRSYEQYF. CDR3 sequence (DNA): TGTGCCAGCAGACGAAACCCGGGACTAGCGGGGCGGTCCTACGAGCAGTACTTC. Full variable domain (rest looked up from reference TRBV7-2 and TRBJ2-7): GAGVSQSPSNKVTEKGKDVELRCDPISGHTALYWYRQSLGQGLEFLIYFQGNSAPDKSGLPSDRFSAERTGGSVSTLTIQRTQQEDSAVYLCASRRNPGLAGRSYEQYFGPGTRLTVT.

The chain couples TRBV27 to TRBJ1-6, with unresolved D. Germline assignment: CDR1 MNHEY and CDR2 SMNVEV (reference sequence). The CDR3 runs 18 residues. V gave up 6 bases and J gave up 0 bases, with 18 bases separating them. CDR3 region: CASSRLKAPSSYNSPLHF. CDR3 DNA: TGTGCCAGCAGCCGTTTAAAGGCCCCTAGCTCCTATAATTCACCCCTCCACTTT.

This chain joins TRBV6-1 and TRBJ2-5, with 7 bases aligning to TRBD2. CDR1 is MNHNS and CDR2 is SASEGT in the germline V gene. Trimming cost V 6 bases and J 5 bases; bases outside gene matches: 6. This CDR3 has 13 amino acids. The CDR3 loop reads CASRGWEGETQYF. The DNA for the CDR3 is TGTGCCAGCAGAGGATGGGAGGGGGAGACCCAGTACTTC.

This clone was counted a few times. The rearrangement uses TRBV5-4 and TRBJ2-5, with TRBD2 matching 7 bases. CDR3 length: 15 amino acids. V was pared by 4 bases and J by 3 bases, with 9 bases of the junction left unmatched. Germline lookup yields CDR1 SGHNT and CDR2 YYREEE (reference sequence). CDR3 DNA sequence: TGTGCCAGCAGCCACGGGCAGGGAGGGGAAGAGACCCAGTACTTC. Its translation: CASSHGQGGEETQYF.

The gene calls are TRBV30 and TRBJ2-3, with a weak D call TRBD2 (5 bases). V dropped 2 bases and J dropped 6 bases, with 6 bases sitting between them. Per the germline V gene, CDR1 is GTSNPN and CDR2 is SVGIG (reference sequence). The length of the CDR3 is 11 residues. Written as DNA, the CDR3 is TGTGCCTGGAGTACGGGGGATACGCAGTATTTT. Protein sequence: CAWSTGDTQYF.

The CDR3 nucleotides read TGTGCCAGCAGCCCGGACAGGGACAATCAGCCCCAGCATTTT. It encodes CASSPDRDNQPQHF. The rearrangement uses TRBV7-2 and TRBJ1-5; 8 bases align to TRBD1. CDR1 and CDR2 from the germline V gene are SGHTA and FQGNSA. Trimming removed 5 bases from V and 3 bases from J; junction bases left unmatched: 3. The CDR3 length is 14 residues.

The chain links TRBV4-3 to TRBJ2-3; tentatively, D is TRBD1 (5 bases). The CDR3 spans 13 residues. Germline V CDR1 and CDR2: LGHNA, YSLEER. Trimming took 2 bases from V and 6 from J, leaving 9 bases between them. The CDR3 is CASSQRTWDTQYF. The CDR3 DNA reads TGCGCCAGCAGCCAAAGGACATGGGATACGCAGTATTTT.

The V call is TRBV6-1, the J call TRBJ2-5; the match to TRBD2 covers 8 bases. V dropped 5 bases and J dropped 4; count of bases not matched to a gene: 6. Germline V gene data show CDR1 as MNHNS and CDR2 as SASEGT. The CDR3 extends over 14 amino acids. Here the CDR3 reads CASSRTGGGETQYF. The DNA for the CDR3 is TGTGCCAGCAGTAGGACGGGGGGGGGAGAGACCCAGTACTTC.

In its sample, this clone was seen a few times. This chain links TRBV25-1 with TRBJ1-1; 10 positions agree with TRBD1. The germline gives CDR1 MGHDK, CDR2 SYGVNS. J gave up 1 base and V 6 bases, and 2 bases lay outside the gene matches. CDR3 length: 14 residues. The CDR3 DNA is TGTGCCAGCAGAGGGGACAGGGGGAACACTGAAGCTTTCTTT. It translates to CASRGDRGNTEAFF.

The chain links TRBV28 to TRBJ2-7, with D perhaps TRBD2 (6 bases). The CDR3 is 13 residues long. CDR1 is MDHEN, CDR2 SYDVKM, per germline. V gave up 5 bases and J gave up 10 bases, with 18 bases separating them. The CDR3, as DNA: TGTGCCAGCAGTATCGTCCCGGGACTGGCCCAGTACTTC. Translating gives CASSIVPGLAQYF.

This clone is medium-sized. A read error may account for a junction end that differs from germline. The gene calls are TRBV2 and TRBJ2-7; 10 bases are a match to TRBD2. This CDR3 region has 11 residues. Germline V CDR1 and CDR2: SNHLY, FYNNEI. The CDR3 coding sequence is TGTGCCAGCAGTGTCGGGACTAGCGCCTTCTTC. Translated, it gives CASSVGTSAFF.

The chain carries TRBV5-1 and TRBJ2-5, with 7 bases lining up with TRBD1. Germline-derived CDR1 and CDR2 are SGHRS and YFSETQ. CDR3 length: 15 residues. The V gene end was trimmed by 2 bases and the J gene end by 0 bases; junction bases not matched to a gene: 4. CDR3 sequence reads: CASSFLTGNQETQYF. CDR3 DNA sequence: TGCGCCAGCAGCTTTCTGACAGGGAACCAAGAGACCCAGTACTTC.

In its sample, this clone was seen a few times. The chain employs TRBV10-1 and TRBJ2-5; tentatively, D is TRBD2 (6 bases). CDR3 length equals 16 residues. The V and J ends lost 1 base and 2 bases respectively, with 14 bases between them. Germline CDR1 and CDR2: WNHNN and SYGVQD (reference sequence). CDR3 in amino acids: CASSELIGGLQETQYF. CDR3 sequence (DNA): TGCGCCAGCAGTGAGTTGATCGGGGGTTTACAAGAGACCCAGTACTTC.

V and J are TRBV10-3 and TRBJ2-5; 10 bases line up with TRBD1. The CDR3 is 17 amino acids. The germline gives CDR1 ENHRY, CDR2 SYGVKD. V was clipped by 3 bases and J by 2 bases; unmatched bases: 9. The CDR3 bases are TGTGCCATCAGTGAAACGGGACAGGGGATCGGGCAAGAGACCCAGTACTTC. The encoded protein is CAISETGQGIGQETQYF.

This chain links TRBV19 with TRBJ1-5, with a possible D match to TRBD1 (5 bases). This CDR3 has 16 residues. Trimming pared 4 bases from V and 2 bases from J, leaving 15 bases between. Germline values: CDR1 LNHDA, CDR2 SQIVND (reference sequence). This CDR3 reads CASSKNRDWGNQPQHF. In DNA, the CDR3 is TGTGCCAGTAGTAAAAACCGGGACTGGGGCAATCAGCCCCAGCATTTT.

This clone was found once. The chain employs TRBV7-2 and TRBJ2-5, with D possibly matching TRBD2 (7 bases). V shed 0 bases and J shed 4 bases, with 18 bases lying between them. In germline, CDR1 is SGHTA, CDR2 FQGNSA. This CDR3 spans 17 amino acids. This chain's CDR3 is CASSLAFRARGGETQYF. The CDR3 DNA reads as TGTGCCAGCAGCTTAGCGTTTCGGGCTAGGGGGGGAGAGACCCAGTACTTC.

The V and J genes are TRBV7-9 and TRBJ2-4; D is perhaps TRBD1 (5 bases). Germline CDR1 is SEHNR and CDR2 is FQNEAQ (reference sequence). Trimming removed 2 bases at V and 7 bases at J, with 15 bases between. This CDR3 spans 15 amino acids. In DNA form, the CDR3 reads TGTGCCAGCAGCTTATCTCTCGGACCAGGGAACATTCAGTACTTC. This translates into CASSLSLGPGNIQYF.

The gene calls are TRBV27 and TRBJ2-1, with D possibly being TRBD2 (5 bases). The germline V and J ends were trimmed by 0 bases and 9 bases, with 6 bases remaining between them. Germline CDR1 and CDR2: MNHEY and SMNVEV (reference sequence). The CDR3 spans 12 residues. CDR3 sequence (DNA): TGTGCCAGCAGTTTATCACGGGGTGAGCAGTTCTTC. This translates into CASSLSRGEQFF.

The genes are TRBV9 and TRBJ1-1, with unresolved D. The V and J ends lost 1 base and 7 bases respectively, with 11 bases between them. Germline CDR1 reads SGDLS; CDR2 reads YYNGEE. The CDR3 is 13 residues long. As DNA, the CDR3 is TGTGCCAGCAGCGTATCTATGGAGCATGAAGCTTTCTTT. It encodes CASSVSMEHEAFF.

The V and J genes are TRBV28 and TRBJ2-1; tentatively, D is TRBD2 (6 bases). CDR1 MDHEN and CDR2 SYDVKM come from the germline V gene. This CDR3 is 16 amino acids long. Trimming took off 6 bases at V and 6 bases at J, with 21 bases between the two ends. The CDR3 DNA reads TGTGCCAGCAGCTCTCCGGCTAGCGCTCAATCCAATGAGCAGTTCTTC. Translation gives CASSSPASAQSNEQFF.

This chain uses TRBV4-2 with TRBJ2-5, with 12 bases matching TRBD2. The last part of the DNA fits TRBJ2-7 better; the J call may be wrong. Germline CDR1 LGHNA, CDR2 YNFKEQ. This CDR3 has 16 residues. CDR3 nucleotide sequence: TGTGCCAGCAGCCAGAGTCTAGCGGGAGGGTTGTACGAGCAGTACTTC. Translating it yields CASSQSLAGGLYEQYF.

This chain links TRBV4-3 with TRBJ1-1, with D possibly TRBD1 on 5 matching bases. This CDR3 has 17 residues. Germline lookup yields CDR1 LGHNA and CDR2 YSLEER. Trimming removed 0 bases at V and 5 bases at J, with 19 bases between. As DNA, the CDR3 is TGCGCCAGCAGCCAAGATTGGAGGGGTGCGCTTCTGACTGAAGCTTTCTTT. Amino acid sequence: CASSQDWRGALLTEAFF.

The chain joins TRBV4-3 to TRBJ2-7, with 9 positions matching TRBD1. The CDR3 totals 14 residues. CDR1 and CDR2 (germline): LGHNA, YSLEER. V was pared by 0 bases and J by 4 bases, with 1 base of the junction left unmatched. The CDR3 reads CASSQEGQGYEQYF. In DNA, the CDR3 is TGCGCCAGCAGCCAAGAGGGACAGGGTTACGAGCAGTACTTC.

Of note for this clone: The same CDR3 also results from other DNA sequences found in this sample. The chain has TRBV19 and TRBJ1-1, with D unclear. There are 12 residues in the CDR3. The V end lost 2 bases, the J end lost 3 bases, and 4 bases lay between the germline ends. Germline V CDR1 and CDR2: LNHDA, SQIVND (reference sequence). CDR3 amino acids: CASSIQDTEAFF. CDR3 in DNA: TGTGCCAGTAGTATACAGGACACTGAAGCTTTCTTT.